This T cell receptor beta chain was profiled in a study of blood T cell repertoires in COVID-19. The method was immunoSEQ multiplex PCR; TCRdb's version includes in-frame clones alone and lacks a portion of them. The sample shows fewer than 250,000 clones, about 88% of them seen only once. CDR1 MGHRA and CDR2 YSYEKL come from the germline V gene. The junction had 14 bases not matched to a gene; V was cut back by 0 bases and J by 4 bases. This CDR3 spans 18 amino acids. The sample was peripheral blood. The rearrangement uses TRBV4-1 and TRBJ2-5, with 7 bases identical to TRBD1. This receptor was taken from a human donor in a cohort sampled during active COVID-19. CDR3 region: CASSQEGHGVRQGETQYF. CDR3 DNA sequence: TGCGCCAGCAGCCAAGAGGGCCATGGGGTTCGACAGGGAGAGACCCAGTACTTC.